The 8 T cell receptor beta chains listed next were all sequenced from one sample in a study of blood T cell repertoires in COVID-19. Libraries were prepared by immunoSEQ multiplex PCR; TCRdb keeps only in-frame clonotypes and omits some of them. The sample records about 380,000 clones, approximately 80% being singletons. Material for sequencing was peripheral blood. Source of these receptors: a human donor with acute or convalescent COVID-19. The donor label of this sample is uncertain.

The chain carries TRBV5-1 and TRBJ2-1; unclear D gene. Trimming pared 2 bases from V and 6 bases from J, leaving 3 bases between. The CDR3 totals 11 residues. Germline-derived CDR1 and CDR2 are SGHRS and YFSETQ. CDR3 region: CASSFFNEQFF. As DNA, the CDR3 is TGCGCCAGCAGCTTCTTCAATGAGCAGTTCTTC.

The rearrangement links TRBV24-1 to TRBJ2-5, with D perhaps TRBD2 (6 bases). Trimming shortened V by 3 bases and J by 3 bases, and 16 bases separated the two germline ends. CDR3 size: 16 residues. Looked up from germline, CDR1 is KGHDR and CDR2 is SFDVKD. CDR3 nucleotides: TGTGCCACCAGTGATCGACTAGTAAGAGACAAAGAGACCCAGTACTTC. Translating it yields CATSDRLVRDKETQYF.

This clone was picked up one time. The chain joins TRBV18 to TRBJ2-3; 10 bases match TRBD2. CDR1 and CDR2 from the germline V gene are KGHSH and LQKENI. V lost 3 bases and J lost 4; bases outside the gene matches: 4. The CDR3 covers 15 residues. The CDR3 DNA sequence: TGTGCCAGCTCACCTCGTGGACTAGCGGCAGATACGCAGTATTTT. This encodes CASSPRGLAADTQYF.

V usage is TRBV30 and J usage is TRBJ1-2; D call uncertain. CDR3 length equals 17 residues. The ends were cut back, 0 bases at V and 0 bases at J, with 17 bases in the middle. Germline V CDR1 and CDR2: GTSNPN, SVGIG (reference sequence). In nucleotides, the CDR3 is TGTGCCTGGAGTGTACCGAGGGTAGGGCTCTCTAACTATGGCTACACCTTC. This sequence encodes CAWSVPRVGLSNYGYTF.

V usage is TRBV7-6 and J usage is TRBJ2-2; 8 nucleotides line up with TRBD1. Germline assignment: CDR1 SGHVS and CDR2 FNYEAQ. The CDR3 is 15 amino acids. V shed 5 bases and J 3 bases; nucleotides not matched to a gene: 5. CDR3 nucleotide sequence: TGTGCCAGCAGCCGGACAGGGTTGGACACCGGGGAGCTGTTTTTT. Protein: CASSRTGLDTGELFF.

This chain links TRBV18 with TRBJ2-2; 9 bases agree with TRBD1. V lost 0 bases, J lost 7 bases, and 3 bases stayed unmatched. Germline V gene sequence: CDR1 KGHSH, CDR2 LQKENI. This CDR3 region has 15 residues. CDR3 in DNA: TGTGCCAGCTCACCACCTGGGACAGGGATCGGGGAGCTGTTTTTT. Protein sequence: CASSPPGTGIGELFF.

This clone appeared a few times. The chain uses TRBV4-2 and TRBJ2-5; 8 bases are shared with TRBD2. V lost 2 bases to trimming and J lost 2 bases; unmatched junction nucleotides: 1. Germline CDR1 reads LGHNA; CDR2 reads YNFKEQ. This CDR3 is 14 amino acids long. DNA of the CDR3: TGTGCCAGCAGCCAATCTAGCGGGCAAGAGACCCAGTACTTC. This gives the protein CASSQSSGQETQYF.

A word on this clone: This same CDR3 is encoded by further DNA sequences in the sample. The chain joins TRBV3-1 (or the pseudogene TRBV3-2) to TRBJ2-7; D ambiguous. Germline assignment: CDR1 LGHDT and CDR2 YNNKEL (reference sequence). V was clipped by 4 bases and J by 0 bases, with 4 bases between them. This CDR3 region has 12 residues. The CDR3 DNA reads TGTGCCAGCAGCCGGAGCTCCTACGAGCAGTACTTC. It yields the protein CASSRSSYEQYF.